This T cell receptor (beta chain) appears in the sequencing data of a study of identical twins. Only a few counts were recorded for this clonotype. Its antigen is unknown. Study-level results: Whereas memory repertoires showed no such difference, abundant cord blood beta clonotypes carried fewer insertions. Beta out-of-frame sequences showed weaker excess twin sharing.

TCRdb recomputed calls from the 5' RACE reads with MiXCR, one row per CDR3 protein. Altogether roughly 490,000 distinct CDR3 sequences are present, 14% being singletons, with the ten largest covering about 1%. These same records also appear under a second study, on yellow fever vaccine responses in identical twins. That report notes: Twins' vaccine T cell response reportedly gave the appearance of partial convergence and partial personalization.

The sample taken for sequencing was CD4+ T cells sorted from blood. This TCR was sampled from a woman aged 18-29 years in good health.

The CDR3 bases are TGTGCCAGCAGCTCCCGGACAGGGGGCGCGTACAATGAGCAGTTCTTC. Amino acids: CASSSRTGGAYNEQFF. The chain is built from TRBV7-8 and TRBJ2-1; 11 bases match TRBD1. CDR3 size: 16 residues. Per germline, CDR1 SGHVS and CDR2 FQNEAQ. J gave up 4 bases and V 4 bases, and 6 bases lay outside the gene matches.